A single sample gave rise to the 12 T cell receptor beta chains below, sequenced in a study of breast tumors, draining lymph nodes, adjacent tissues (dated by TCRdb to about 2016). The library was prepared using multiplex PCR. The reads were generated on an Illumina HiSeq 2000. TCRdb reanalyzed the raw reads on its own, using fastp at Q25 for trimming and MiXCR for clone calling, and kept in-frame beta chains. One record per CDR3 amino acid sequence lists the most common genes and DNA. The sample table holds about 180,000 distinct CDR3 sequences, of which roughly 30% were seen once. Roughly 4.3% of the sample is in the top ten clones. The axillary draining lymph nodes of breast cancer patients were the source of the lymph node samples. The sample taken for sequencing was axillary lymph node tissue. The receptors were sampled from a female donor with breast cancer. Some clones in this sample may be carry-over from other donors' samples.

Details on this clonotype: The CDR3 ends on some other residue instead of the conserved phenylalanine or tryptophan, so this is likely a read error. V is TRBV20-1 and J is TRBJ1-5, with no clear D. The V end lost 1 base, the J end lost 4 bases, and 8 bases lay between the germline ends. Looked up from germline, CDR1 is DFQATT and CDR2 is SNEGSKA (reference sequence). This CDR3 contains 13 residues. As DNA, the CDR3 is TGCAGTGCTAGAGTATCGGGAAATCAGCCCCAGCATGGT. Translated, it gives CSARVSGNQPQHG.

As concerns this clonotype: A much more abundant neighbour one base away suggests this may be a read error. Because the CDR3's place on the DNA is in doubt, the DNA is left out and the CDR3 is given as listed by TCRdb. The chain joins TRBV12-3 or TRBV12-4 to TRBJ2-7; the DNA was not used to check the table's D call, TRBD1. Inclusive of both ends, the CDR3 amounts to 14 amino acids. This chain's CDR3 is CASSVAPGNYAQHF.

This clonotype has a handful of counts. CDR3 sequence reads: CASSLTGDLTEAFF. CDR3 nucleotides: TGTGCCAGCAGCTTGACAGGGGACCTCACTGAAGCTTTCTTT. The chain joins TRBV12-3 or TRBV12-4 to TRBJ1-1, with 8 bases that match TRBD1. The CDR3 is made up of 14 amino acids. Trimming at V came to 6 bases and at J to 4 bases, leaving 7 bases not matched to a gene.

The sample holds a few counts of this clonotype. The V and J genes are TRBV3-1 and TRBJ1-2; TRBD1 matches at 11 bases. The V gene's germline CDR1 is LGHDT and CDR2 YNNKEL (reference sequence). V lost 0 bases to trimming and J lost 7 bases; unmatched junction nucleotides: 1. The CDR3 runs to 14 residues. The CDR3 DNA reads TGTGCCAGCAGCCAAGACGGGACAGGGGGTGGCTACACCTTC. Translated, it gives CASSQDGTGGGYTF.

J is TRBJ2-1 and V is TRBV6-1; D unclear. V shed 7 bases and J shed 8 bases, with 21 bases lying between them. The V gene's germline CDR1 is MNHNS and CDR2 SASEGT. The CDR3 is made up of 15 amino acids. CDR3 nucleotide sequence: TGTGCCAGCACTTCTGACGCCGCGCCCGTCGATGAGCAGTTCTTC. Its protein product is CASTSDAAPVDEQFF.

Remarks on this clonotype: One end of the junction fails to match germline, which may point to a read error. V usage is TRBV7-2 and J usage is TRBJ2-3, with D unresolved. The germline gives CDR1 SGHTA, CDR2 FQGNSA. The CDR3 length is 11 residues. CDR3 DNA sequence: TGTGTCAGCAGCGCCCCAGGTACGCAGTACTTT. It yields the protein CVSSAPGTQYF. Full variable domain (outside the CDR3, taken from reference TRBV7-2 and TRBJ2-3): GAGVSQSPSNKVTEKGKDVELRCDPISGHTALYWYRQSLGQGLEFLIYFQGNSAPDKSGLPSDRFSAERTGGSVSTLTIQRTQQEDSAVYLCVSSAPGTQYFGPGTRLTVL.

This clonotype has ten or more counts. The V gene is TRBV10-3, the J gene TRBJ2-2; 7 bases match TRBD2. V dropped 7 bases and J dropped 6; count of bases not matched to a gene: 8. This CDR3 comprises 14 residues. The germline gives CDR1 ENHRY, CDR2 SYGVKD. The CDR3 DNA reads TGTGCCATCATGGGGGGGATTCACCCCGGGGAGCTGTTTTTT. It specifies CAIMGGIHPGELFF.

In the case of this clonotype: This may be a read error: a much more frequent sequence differs by one nucleotide. This chain joins TRBV20-1 and TRBJ2-1; D remains unclear. Germline V gives CDR1 DFQATT, CDR2 SNEGSKA (reference sequence). V was shortened by 5 bases and J by 10 bases, with 21 bases between the two germline ends. This CDR3 comprises 14 residues. CDR3 sequence reads: CSAQNRVPFAEQFF. CDR3 coding DNA: TGCAGTGCTCAGAACCGGGTCCCTTTTGCGGAGCAGTTCTTC.

This clonotype was seen repeatedly, ten times or more. The rearrangement uses TRBV20-1 and TRBJ2-1, with D uncertain. The CDR3 contains 12 residues. Trimming removed 2 bases from V and 6 bases from J, with 8 bases in between. The V gene's germline CDR1 is DFQATT and CDR2 SNEGSKA (reference sequence). CDR3 in amino acids: CSARSDLNEQFF. The CDR3 DNA sequence: TGCAGTGCTAGATCAGACCTCAATGAGCAGTTCTTC.

This clonotype was observed at least ten times. The J gene is TRBJ2-5, the V gene TRBV11-2; 8 bases are shared with TRBD2. Germline assignment: CDR1 SGHAT and CDR2 FQNNGV. Losses at the gene ends were 3 bases for V and 5 bases for J; bases not matched to a gene: 11. The CDR3 sequence is 16 residues long. CDR3 protein: CASSFKPTSAGETQYF. The DNA of the CDR3 is TGTGCCAGCAGCTTCAAGCCGACTAGCGCGGGTGAGACCCAGTACTTC.

This clonotype was picked up many times. The J gene is TRBJ2-3, the V gene TRBV7-3; TRBD2 matches at 8 bases. The CDR3 sequence is 15 residues long. Germline CDR1 SGHTA, CDR2 FQGTGA. Unmatched junction bases numbered 6, after V lost 5 bases and J lost 2 bases. The CDR3 bases are TGTGCCAGCAGCGCGTTAGCGGGACCCACAGATACGCAGTATTTT. It translates to CASSALAGPTDTQYF.

This clonotype was recorded many times. This chain joins TRBV4-1 and TRBJ1-3; D is unclear. From germline, CDR1 is MGHRA and CDR2 YSYEKL. The CDR3 is 13 amino acids. The V gene lost 6 bases and the J gene lost 6 bases, with 12 bases spanning the gap. Written as DNA, the CDR3 is TGCGCCAGCAGACCCCTAGGGCAAAACACCATATATTTT. Translation gives CASRPLGQNTIYF.